This record looks at one TCR beta chain sequence and its context. Its antigen remains unknown. The record originates from a study of shared clonotypes between healthy human individuals. Only in-frame clones appear in the TCRdb table, and some are missing; sequencing was by immunoSEQ multiplex PCR. The table records 630,000 or so clones, about 98% of them present only once. It was CD45RO-negative cells, positively selected for CCR7, that made up naive CD8 cells, with terminally differentiated effector memory CD45RA+ cells excluded. Notes on the study in general: Specimens sampled were limited to blood, with tissue repertoires likely differing.

The CDR3 length is 14 residues. The V and J ends lost 6 bases and 7 bases, in that order; junction bases with no gene match: 9. Germline V gene sequence: CDR1 SEHNR, CDR2 FQNEAQ (reference sequence). This clonotype was sampled from a man younger than 40 in good health. The chain has TRBV7-9 and TRBJ1-1; 9 positions agree with TRBD1. The sample was naive CD8+ T cells sorted from blood. CDR3 nucleotide sequence: TGTGCCAGCAGAGGACAGGGGAGTGATATTGAAGCTTTCTTT. Its translation: CASRGQGSDIEAFF.